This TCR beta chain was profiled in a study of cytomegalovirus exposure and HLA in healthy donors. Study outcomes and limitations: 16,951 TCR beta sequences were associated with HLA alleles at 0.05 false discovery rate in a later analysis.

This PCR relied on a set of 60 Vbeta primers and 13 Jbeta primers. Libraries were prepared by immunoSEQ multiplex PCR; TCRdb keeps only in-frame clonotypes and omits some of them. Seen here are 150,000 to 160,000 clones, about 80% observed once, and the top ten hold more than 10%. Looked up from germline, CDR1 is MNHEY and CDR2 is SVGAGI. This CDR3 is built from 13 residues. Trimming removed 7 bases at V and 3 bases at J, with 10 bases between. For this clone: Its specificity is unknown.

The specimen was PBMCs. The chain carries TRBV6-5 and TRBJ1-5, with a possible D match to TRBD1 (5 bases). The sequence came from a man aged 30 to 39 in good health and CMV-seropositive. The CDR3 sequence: CASTWGLNQPQHF. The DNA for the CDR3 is TGTGCCAGCACTTGGGGCCTCAATCAGCCCCAGCATTTT.